The next 30 T cell receptor beta chains were all read from a single sample in a study of post-analysis software for immune sequencing data. Built from TCR beta cDNA, the libraries had unique molecular identifiers in them. Via MiXCR, TCRdb re-called the PCR reads, giving one row per CDR3 protein. Of more than 450,000 distinct CDR3 sequences in the sample, 44% were seen once. Their antigens are not known. Study-wide results and caveats: Among a handful of TRBV segments more frequent in patients than controls were TRBV5-6, TRBV5-1 and TRBV20-1.

Input material: blood. Receptors were obtained from a girl aged 5 to 17 with multiple sclerosis.

CDR3 in DNA: TGTGCCAGCAGCCCATTCCAGCTCTCCGACTACGAGCAGTACTTC. This codes for CASSPFQLSDYEQYF. This chain uses TRBV6-6 with TRBJ2-7; D remains unclear. The CDR3 has 15 amino acids. Trimming stripped 6 bases from V and 3 bases from J, with 18 bases between. Germline values: CDR1 MNHNY, CDR2 SVGAGI (reference sequence).

As to this clonotype: An end of the junction differs from the germline gene, which may be a read error. The chain combines TRBV4-2 with TRBJ2-6, with a weak D call TRBD1 (5 bases). CDR1 is LGHNA and CDR2 is YNFKEQ in the germline V gene. The CDR3 runs to 15 residues. The CDR3 loop reads CASREERAGANVLPF. Here the CDR3 DNA reads TGTGCCAGCAGAGAAGAGCGCGCTGGGGCCAACGTCCTGCCTTTC.

This clonotype has more than one count but fewer than ten. The V and J genes are TRBV12-3 or TRBV12-4 and TRBJ2-1; either TRBD1 or TRBD2 may fit D (6 bases each). The CDR3 contains 16 residues. Trimming removed 6 bases from V and 0 bases from J, with 15 bases in between. CDR3 DNA: TGTGCCAGCAGCCCAACGGGGGCGAGCTCCTACAATGAGCAGTTCTTC. Translated, it gives CASSPTGASSYNEQFF.

The rearrangement uses TRBV4-2 and TRBJ1-5; D uncertain. CDR3 size: 15 residues. CDR1 is LGHNA, CDR2 YNFKEQ, per germline. Deletions cut 0 bases from V and 7 bases from J, with 13 bases between. CDR3 in DNA: TGTGCCAGCAGCCAAGAACAAAGAGATTACCAGCCCCAGCATTTT. This translates into CASSQEQRDYQPQHF.

The V and J genes are TRBV7-6 and TRBJ2-6, with TRBD1 identical over 11 bases. CDR3 length: 19 residues. V shed 1 base and J 0 bases; nucleotides not matched to a gene: 5. CDR1 and CDR2 (germline): SGHVS, FNYEAQ. CDR3: CASSLVGTGGPSGANVLTF. CDR3 bases: TGTGCCAGCAGCTTAGTAGGGACAGGGGGACCCTCTGGGGCCAACGTCCTGACTTTC.

The chain recombines TRBV6-5 with TRBJ1-2; no clear D gene. CDR3 length equals 14 residues. Germline V gene lookup returns CDR1 MNHEY and CDR2 SVGAGI. Deletions cut 5 bases from V and 2 bases from J, with 12 bases between. The CDR3 loop is CASSMSTGNYGYTF. For the CDR3, the DNA is TGTGCCAGCAGTATGTCGACGGGGAACTATGGCTACACCTTC.

The chain links TRBV10-3 to TRBJ2-7; tentatively, D is TRBD2 (5 bases). The CDR3 length is 15 residues. The V end was cut by 0 bases, the J end by 0 bases, with 9 bases between. Germline CDR1 ENHRY, CDR2 SYGVKD. The CDR3 sequence is CAISESSGSSYEQYF. In DNA form, the CDR3 reads TGTGCCATCAGTGAGTCCTCTGGGAGCTCCTACGAGCAGTACTTC.

The chain links TRBV20-1 to TRBJ2-7; 7 bases line up with TRBD2. Losses at the gene ends were 6 bases for V and 0 bases for J; bases not matched to a gene: 5. Germline CDR1 is DFQATT and CDR2 is SNEGSKA (reference sequence). The CDR3 extends over 13 amino acids. The chain's CDR3 is CSATSSGSYEQYF. CDR3 coding DNA: TGCAGTGCAACCTCTAGCGGCTCCTACGAGCAGTACTTC.

The rearrangement uses TRBV7-9 and TRBJ2-5; 9 bases agree with TRBD2. After removal of 6 bases from V and 4 bases from J, the junction contained 6 bases not matched to a gene. CDR1 and CDR2 (germline): SEHNR, FQNEAQ (reference sequence). The CDR3 has 14 residues. The CDR3 is CASREAGGRETQYF. CDR3 DNA: TGTGCCAGCAGGGAGGCGGGAGGGCGAGAGACCCAGTACTTC.

The chain recombines TRBV4-1 with TRBJ1-2; TRBD1 is a possible D gene (5 bases). Trimming took off 0 bases at V and 0 bases at J, with 8 bases between the two ends. This CDR3 is built from 15 residues. In germline, CDR1 is MGHRA, CDR2 YSYEKL. DNA for the CDR3: TGCGCCAGCAGCCAAGACGAGGGGACTAACTATGGCTACACCTTC. Translating gives CASSQDEGTNYGYTF.

The chain combines TRBV4-1 with TRBJ2-1; possibly TRBD1 for D (6 bases). Trimming pared 4 bases from V and 9 bases from J, leaving 16 bases between. Germline-derived CDR1 and CDR2 are MGHRA and YSYEKL. The CDR3 is 14 amino acids. CDR3 loop: CASSLPQTGTEQFF. DNA of the CDR3: TGCGCCAGCAGCCTTCCTCAAACAGGGACTGAGCAGTTCTTC.

This sequence joins TRBV7-9 and TRBJ1-1; a weak D match, TRBD1 (5 bases). The V gene's germline CDR1 is SEHNR and CDR2 FQNEAQ (reference sequence). The germline V and J ends were trimmed by 3 bases and 1 base, with 9 bases remaining between them. The CDR3 is made up of 14 amino acids. Here the CDR3 reads CASSFGHSNTEAFF. The CDR3 DNA is TGTGCCAGCAGCTTCGGACACTCGAACACTGAAGCTTTCTTT.

There are a few counts of this clonotype. The chain links TRBV7-2 to TRBJ1-2; D gene unclear. Deletions cut 2 bases from V and 0 bases from J, with 4 bases between. The CDR3 covers 13 residues. Per the germline V gene, CDR1 is SGHTA and CDR2 is FQGNSA. DNA of the CDR3: TGTGCCAGCAGCTTACAGTCTAACTATGGCTACACCTTC. Amino acids: CASSLQSNYGYTF.

CDR3 loop: CASSPDFLPGELFF. As DNA, the CDR3 is TGTGCCAGCAGTCCCGACTTCTTACCCGGGGAGCTGTTTTTT. V usage is TRBV3-1 and J usage is TRBJ2-2; D call uncertain. Trimming left V 6 bases short and J 6 bases short, with 14 bases between. The CDR3 is 14 residues long. Germline loops: CDR1 LGHDT, CDR2 YNNKEL (reference sequence).

This chain links TRBV30 with TRBJ2-7, with D tentatively TRBD1 or TRBD2 (6 bases each). Trimming took 1 base from V and 4 from J, leaving 14 bases between them. The germline gives CDR1 GTSNPN, CDR2 SVGIG (reference sequence). The CDR3 runs to 14 residues. The CDR3 bases are TGTGCCTGGAGTGGAGGGGGGACACTGTACGAGCAGTACTTC. Its protein is CAWSGGGTLYEQYF.

This clonotype came up a few times. The V call is TRBV28, the J call TRBJ2-3, with 12 bases lining up with TRBD2. The ends lost 6 bases at V and 2 bases at J; junction bases unmatched: 12. Germline V gives CDR1 MDHEN, CDR2 SYDVKM. CDR3 length: 18 amino acids. The CDR3 here is CASRLNLGLAGSTDTQYF. DNA of the CDR3: TGTGCCAGCAGACTAAACTTAGGACTAGCGGGATCCACAGATACGCAGTATTTT.

In the case of this clonotype: A much larger clone sits a single nucleotide away, making a read error possible. The chain recombines TRBV20-1 with TRBJ2-5; TRBD2 matches at 7 bases. The end of the DNA aligns better with TRBJ2-7, so the J call may be wrong. This CDR3 comprises 14 residues. The germline V gene has CDR1 DFQATT and CDR2 SNEGSKA (reference sequence). The CDR3 loop reads CSARPGGSWDEQYF. Written as DNA, the CDR3 is TGCAGTGCTAGACCGGGAGGTAGCTGGGACGAGCAGTACTTC.

This clonotype was detected a few times. The rearrangement joins TRBV9 to TRBJ1-2; 8 nucleotides line up with TRBD1. The V and J ends lost 1 base and 0 bases, in that order; junction bases with no gene match: 2. Germline V gene sequence: CDR1 SGDLS, CDR2 YYNGEE. CDR3 size: 15 residues. Written as DNA, the CDR3 is TGTGCCAGCAGCGTACCGGACAGGGCTAACTATGGCTACACCTTC. Translated, it gives CASSVPDRANYGYTF. Filled out from reference TRBV9 and TRBJ1-2, the complete variable domain reads DSGVTQTPKHLITATGQRVTLRCSPRSGDLSVYWYQQSLDQGLQFLIQYYNGEERAKGNILERFSAQQFPDLHSELNLSSLELGDSALYFCASSVPDRANYGYTFGSGTRLTVV.

The chain is built from TRBV12-3 or TRBV12-4 and TRBJ1-2; D is uncertain. The CDR3 spans 16 residues. Trimming took 3 bases from V and 7 from J, leaving 21 bases between them. This CDR3 reads CASSLIVGRNKGGYTF. DNA of the CDR3: TGTGCCAGCAGTTTGATTGTTGGCCGGAATAAGGGTGGCTACACCTTC.

This clonotype was seen once. V usage is TRBV7-3 and J usage is TRBJ2-1; TRBD1 or TRBD2 may be the D gene (5 bases each). Germline CDR1 and CDR2: SGHTA and FQGTGA. Deletions cut 5 bases from V and 3 bases from J, with 14 bases between. The CDR3 totals 15 residues. Here the CDR3 reads CASSLRDGYYNEQFF. CDR3 bases: TGTGCCAGCAGCCTCCGGGACGGGTACTACAATGAGCAGTTCTTC. Using reference TRBV7-3 and TRBJ2-1 for the parts outside the CDR3, the full variable domain is GAGVSQTPSNKVTEKGKYVELRCDPISGHTALYWYRQSLGQGPEFLIYFQGTGAADDSGLPNDRFFAVRPEGSVSTLKIQRTERGDSAVYLCASSLRDGYYNEQFFGPGTRLTVL.

V usage is TRBV20-1 and J usage is TRBJ2-3; D gene uncertain. The CDR3 is made up of 12 amino acids. Per the germline V gene, CDR1 is DFQATT and CDR2 is SNEGSKA (reference sequence). V lost 0 bases and J lost 4, with 5 bases in between. The CDR3 reads CSARDGPDTQYF. For the CDR3, the DNA is TGCAGTGCTAGAGATGGTCCAGATACGCAGTATTTT.

The V call is TRBV29-1, the J call TRBJ2-5; D is perhaps TRBD1 (5 bases). Trimming left V 7 bases short and J 4 bases short, with 10 bases between. This CDR3 is built from 11 residues. CDR1 and CDR2 (germline): SQVTM, ANQGSEA. CDR3 residues: CSGQGGETQYF. CDR3 DNA: TGCAGCGGGCAGGGTGGAGAGACCCAGTACTTC.

Only a few counts were recorded for this clonotype. The chain carries TRBV6-6 and TRBJ2-5, with D uncertain. The end of the DNA aligns better with TRBJ2-7, so the J call may be wrong. This CDR3 is built from 14 residues. Germline V gene sequence: CDR1 MNHNY, CDR2 SVGAGI (reference sequence). The CDR3 reads CASTGPTSSYEQYF. CDR3 DNA sequence: TGTGCCAGCACCGGTCCGACCTCCTCCTACGAGCAGTACTTC.

The gene calls are TRBV10-2 and TRBJ2-1; weak D call: TRBD2 (6 bases). CDR1 is WSHSY and CDR2 is SAAADI in the germline V gene. The CDR3 totals 12 residues. The CDR3, as DNA: TGCGCTAGCGGAGTATCCTACAATGAGCAGTTCTTC. Encoded protein: CASGVSYNEQFF.

The table lists this clonotype with a count of one. DNA of the CDR3: TGCAGTGCTCCTCGGACGGGGGTAGCGGGGGACTACGAGCAGTACTTC. This encodes CSAPRTGVAGDYEQYF. J is TRBJ2-5 and V is TRBV20-1; the match to TRBD2 covers 9 bases. The J call may not be correct, given that the DNA end is closer to TRBJ2-7. CDR3 length: 16 amino acids. Germline CDR1 DFQATT, CDR2 SNEGSKA (reference sequence).

In this sample, this clonotype turned up a few times. The rearrangement links TRBV10-3 to TRBJ2-1; 9 bases align to TRBD1. This CDR3 is built from 16 residues. The J segment lost 7 bases and the V segment lost 0 bases, leaving 7 bases of the junction unmatched. The germline CDR1 and CDR2 sequences are ENHRY and SYGVKD. DNA of the CDR3: TGTGCCATCAGTGAGTCGGGACAGGGAAATTTAAATGAGCAGTTCTTC. It encodes CAISESGQGNLNEQFF.

A note on this clonotype: Germline and junction disagree at one end, which may indicate a read error. The V gene is TRBV10-3, the J gene TRBJ2-4; TRBD1 agrees at 7 bases. The J call may be mistaken, given a closer DNA end match to TRBJ2-7. Germline V gene data show CDR1 as ENHRY and CDR2 as SYGVKD. This CDR3 is built from 14 residues. The CDR3 nucleotides read TGTGCCGTCAGTGAAGGACAGGTACCAGACGAGCAGTACTTC. As protein: CAVSEGQVPDEQYF.

This clonotype was observed a handful of times. The chain carries TRBV10-3 and TRBJ2-7; 7 bases are a match to TRBD1. The last part of the DNA fits TRBJ2-5 better; the J call may be wrong. Germline V gene sequence: CDR1 ENHRY, CDR2 SYGVKD. CDR3 length: 14 residues. CDR3 residues: CAISESQGEETQYF. CDR3 sequence (DNA): TGTGCCATCAGTGAGTCTCAGGGGGAAGAGACCCAGTACTTC.

This clonotype was counted between two and nine times. This chain joins TRBV12-3 or TRBV12-4 and TRBJ1-2; 11 bases align to TRBD1. V gave up 5 bases and J gave up 4 bases; unmatched junction bases: 6. This CDR3 contains 15 residues. CDR3 sequence (DNA): TGTGCCAGCAGTCCGGGGGGGACAGGGGGCTATGGCTACACCTTC. This gives the protein CASSPGGTGGYGYTF.

The genes are TRBV20-1 and TRBJ2-7, with D possibly being TRBD1 (6 bases). Germline assignment: CDR1 DFQATT and CDR2 SNEGSKA (reference sequence). This CDR3 contains 13 residues. V was trimmed by 1 base and J by 7 bases, leaving 14 bases between them. In DNA, the CDR3 is TGCAGTGCTAGAGTATTAGGGGGTGTTGAGCAGTACTTC. Protein product: CSARVLGGVEQYF.